This TCR beta chain was sequenced in a study of blood T cell repertoires in COVID-19. Study as a whole: Donors in the United States, Italy and Spain gave samples during acute or convalescent COVID-19.

This clone showed up just a few times. Libraries were prepared by immunoSEQ multiplex PCR; TCRdb keeps only in-frame clonotypes and omits some of them. There are hundreds of thousands of clones in the sample; over 70% occur only once, and about 3.5% lies in the top ten. The CDR3 has 15 amino acids. Germline CDR1 and CDR2: MGHRA and YSYEKL. V was pared by 0 bases and J by 6 bases, with 14 bases between. The receptor comes from a woman at least 80 years old with acute or convalescent COVID-19. V usage is TRBV4-1 and J usage is TRBJ1-2; no clear D gene. The source material was peripheral blood. The CDR3 DNA is TGCGCCAGCAGCCAAGATCTAGGAAGGAAAGATGGCTACACCTTC. Protein: CASSQDLGRKDGYTF.